What follows describes a single T cell receptor (beta chain). The data were produced by immunoSEQ multiplex PCR, yet TCRdb's version contains in-frame clones alone and is incomplete. This sample has about 340,000 clones, with about four fifths found just once. This entry belongs to a study of blood T cell repertoires in COVID-19. Study as a whole: The samples span acute and convalescent COVID-19 from the United States, Italy and Spain. PBMCs, B-cell-depleted T cells, or T cells provided the cDNA or gDNA that made up the material.

After removal of 7 bases from V and 4 bases from J, the junction contained 8 bases not matched to a gene. CDR1 SQVTM and CDR2 ANQGSEA come from the germline V gene. There are 14 residues in the CDR3. Source material: peripheral blood. The receptor was isolated from a man younger than 45 with active or convalescent COVID-19. The gene calls are TRBV29-1 and TRBJ2-2; 8 bases fit TRBD2. The DNA of the CDR3 is TGCAGCGGCGCAGCGGGGGAGATCACCGGGGAGCTGTTTTTT. Translated: CSGAAGEITGELFF.